This T cell receptor (beta chain) stems from a study of PD-1 blockade in classical Hodgkin lymphoma. Note on this clone: Its antigen is not identified.

General study points: TCR diversity rose significantly by C4D1 in CD4+ but not CD8+ cells. Nothing has yet pinned down what causes the repertoire differences, possibly disease activity or prior therapy. Patients newly diagnosed and complete responders had comparable baseline diversity.

V shed 6 bases and J shed 2 bases, with 10 bases lying between them. The CDR3 sequence is 13 residues long. Germline V CDR1 and CDR2: LNHDA, SQIVND (reference sequence). TCRdb keeps only in-frame clones here, not all; method: immunoSEQ multiplex PCR. The profile covers 25,000 to 35,000 clones, with approximately 80% appearing a single time and approximately 0.62% taken by the ten largest. Time point meaning: cycle 4 day 1 (C4D1), after more than 5 weeks of nivolumab. Relapse after autologous stem cell transplantation occurred in every patient, and brentuximab vedotin exposure varied. Magnetic negative selection was used to purify CD4+ T cells from thawed PBMCs.

The V call is TRBV19, the J call TRBJ2-5, with no clear D. Material: CD4+ T cells from blood, obtained before the fourth cycle of nivolumab. This sequence originates from a human donor with classical Hodgkin lymphoma. DNA of the CDR3: TGTGCCAGTAGACTCGGCACTCAAGAGACCCAGTACTTC. Protein: CASRLGTQETQYF.